Listed below are T cell receptor beta chains from one sample, sequenced in a study of sequential checkpoint blockade in melanoma. Data came from immunoSEQ multiplex PCR; TCRdb stores just in-frame clones and leaves some out. The sample shows 25,000 to 30,000 clones, 77% of them seen only once. This specimen was CD8+ T cells sorted from blood (inferred from file names), taken from a patient given nivolumab and ipilimumab in sequence. Receptors were obtained from a human donor with melanoma. Each CDR3 is given with its conserved first and last residue. Each record gives: V gene, clone size, D gene, J gene, CDR3 DNA, CDR3 protein. The D gene is left open where the match is weak. Some rows mark clone size as missing; the rest say once, few, many or name a class of expanded clone.

TRBV7-2	NA	TRBD2	TRBJ2-7	TGTGCCAGCAGCTTTGGACTAGCGTTGGACGAGCAGTACTTC	CASSFGLALDEQYF
TRBV29-1	once	TRBD2	TRBJ2-7	TGCAGCGTGGGCTGGGCAGCGGGAGAGAACGAGCAGTACTTC	CSVGWAAGENEQYF
TRBV14	medium-sized	TRBD2	TRBJ2-1	TGTGCCAGCAGCCAAGAGGGGGGGGGTTTTGAGCAGTTCTTC	CASSQEGGGFEQFF
TRBV7-2	NA	TRBD2	TRBJ2-7	TGTGCCAGCAGCTTTAGGGGTCGGGGGGCCTACGAGCAGTACTTC	CASSFRGRGAYEQYF
TRBV4-1	few	NA	TRBJ2-7	TGCGCCAGCAGCCCCTTGACAGGCTACGAGCAGTACTTC	CASSPLTGYEQYF
TRBV27	NA	TRBD1	TRBJ2-7	TGTGCCAGCCAAATCTCGACAGGGTCGACCTACGAGCAGTACTTC	CASQISTGSTYEQYF
TRBV12-5	NA	TRBD1	TRBJ1-2	TGTGCTAGTGGTGCCGGGACAGGGTTTTGGGGCTACACCTTC	CASGAGTGFWGYTF
TRBV19	NA	TRBD1	TRBJ1-1	TGTGCCAGTAGTATGGGCAGGGCAGGGGGCACTGAAGCTTTCTTT	CASSMGRAGGTEAFF
TRBV6-4	NA	TRBD2	TRBJ2-3	TGTGCCAGCAGTGCAGGGGAACTAGCGGGAGTAGATACGCAGTATTTT	CASSAGELAGVDTQYF
TRBV4-1	NA	NA	TRBJ1-3	TGCGCCAGCAGCCAAGATCAGGGCTATGGAAACACCATATATTTT	CASSQDQGYGNTIYF
TRBV4-1	NA	TRBD2	TRBJ2-7	TGCGCCAGCAGCCAGGGAGGGCTTGACTACGAGCAGTACTTC	CASSQGGLDYEQYF
TRBV7-9	NA	TRBD1	TRBJ1-1	TGTGCCAGCAGCTTAGACTCCGGCAGGGGGACTGAAGCTTTCTTT	CASSLDSGRGTEAFF
TRBV27	NA	TRBD1	TRBJ2-1	TGTGCCAGCAGTTCCACCGGGACAGGTAACAATGAGCAGTTCTTC	CASSSTGTGNNEQFF